Below, 10 T cell receptor beta chains from the same sample are listed, as sequenced in a study of vaccination and CD4 T cells after COVID-19. The treatment: roughly 10-day PBMC culture with coronavirus spike peptide pools or control peptides (ViraFEST assay). With the Oncomine TCR Beta short-read assay, DNA from cultured CD4+ T cells was sequenced. One entry per CDR3 protein results from TCRdb running MiXCR on the PCR reads. This sample has roughly 15,000 distinct CDR3 sequences; around half occur once, and the top ten carry over 11%. Antigens of these TCRs are unknown. Material for sequencing was CD4+ T cells from blood, cultured in vitro. The receptors shown here come from a human donor who had recovered from COVID-19.

This clonotype was seen a handful of times. The V and J genes are TRBV2 and TRBJ1-6; no clear D. V lost 6 bases and J 10 bases, leaving 16 bases between the germline ends. There are 14 residues in the CDR3. Germline CDR1 and CDR2: SNHLY and FYNNEI. CDR3 loop: CASRPNTDSSPLHF. The CDR3 coding sequence is TGTGCCAGCAGACCGAACACGGATTCGTCACCCCTCCACTTT.

The rearrangement joins TRBV30 to TRBJ2-3; TRBD2 agrees at 10 bases. Germline CDR1 is GTSNPN and CDR2 is SVGIG (reference sequence). The junction had 7 bases not matched to a gene; V was cut back by 4 bases and J by 0 bases. This CDR3 contains 16 residues. As DNA, the CDR3 is TGTGCCTGGAAGAGGGCTAGCGGGAGAAGCACAGATACGCAGTATTTT. Its translation: CAWKRASGRSTDTQYF.

The rearrangement links TRBV19 to TRBJ2-1; TRBD2 aligns across 9 bases. Germline assignment: CDR1 LNHDA and CDR2 SQIVND (reference sequence). With 3 bases clipped from V and 5 bases from J, the junction kept 5 bases outside the gene matches. The CDR3 runs to 15 residues. The CDR3 sequence: CASSMGSGRHNEQFF. As DNA, the CDR3 is TGTGCCAGTAGTATGGGTAGCGGGAGACACAATGAGCAGTTCTTC.

The chain couples TRBV6-1 to TRBJ2-2, with 11 bases fitting TRBD1. CDR3 size: 16 residues. V dropped 5 bases and J dropped 5; count of bases not matched to a gene: 7. Germline V CDR1 and CDR2: MNHNS, SASEGT. CDR3 DNA: TGTGCCAGCAGTAACCGCGGGACAGGGGGAACCGGGGAGCTGTTTTTT. Its protein is CASSNRGTGGTGELFF.

The V gene is TRBV11-3, the J gene TRBJ2-3; a possible D gene is TRBD2 (5 bases). CDR3 length: 14 amino acids. Trimming shortened V by 5 bases and J by 2 bases, and 11 bases separated the two germline ends. Germline V gene lookup returns CDR1 SGHNT and CDR2 YENEEA. The CDR3 here is CASSRGSVTDTQYF. DNA of the CDR3: TGTGCCAGCAGCCGCGGGTCCGTCACAGATACGCAGTATTTT.

The rearrangement links TRBV2 to TRBJ1-6; no reliable D call. The CDR3 spans 14 residues. Deletions cut 0 bases from V and 7 bases from J, with 7 bases between. The germline V gene has CDR1 SNHLY and CDR2 FYNNEI. The CDR3 protein is CASSEARQNSPLHF. CDR3 DNA: TGTGCCAGCAGTGAAGCGAGGCAGAATTCACCCCTCCACTTT.

The CDR3 DNA follows: TGTGCCAGCAGCTCCAGCGGGAGTGGGGAGACCCAGTACTTC. Protein sequence: CASSSSGSGETQYF. The chain is built from TRBV12-3 or TRBV12-4 and TRBJ2-5; TRBD2 agrees at 8 bases. This CDR3 region has 14 residues. With 6 bases clipped from V and 5 bases from J, the junction kept 8 bases outside the gene matches.

The J gene is TRBJ2-7, the V gene TRBV18; perhaps TRBD2 as D (6 bases). V gave up 4 bases and J gave up 2 bases, with 9 bases separating them. Germline CDR1 reads KGHSH; CDR2 reads LQKENI. The CDR3 runs to 13 residues. The CDR3 DNA reads TGTGCCAGCTCACGGACTAACACCTACGAGCAGTACTTC. It yields the protein CASSRTNTYEQYF. Full variable domain (outside the CDR3, taken from reference TRBV18 and TRBJ2-7): NAGVMQNPRHLVRRRGQEARLRCSPMKGHSHVYWYRQLPEEGLKFMVYLQKENIIDESGMPKERFSAEFPKEGPSILRIQQVVRGDSAAYFCASSRTNTYEQYFGPGTRLTVT.

This chain joins TRBV7-8 and TRBJ2-7; a weak D match, TRBD2 (7 bases). This CDR3 contains 15 residues. Per the germline V gene, CDR1 is SGHVS and CDR2 is FQNEAQ. The germline V and J ends were trimmed by 0 bases and 3 bases, with 12 bases remaining between them. In DNA form, the CDR3 reads TGTGCCAGCAGCTTAGCTGGGGGGGCCGGCTACGAGCAGTACTTC. It encodes CASSLAGGAGYEQYF.

The chain uses TRBV12-5 and TRBJ1-1; D is uncertain. CDR1 and CDR2 from the germline V gene are LGHNT and FRNRAP. The ends were cut back, 0 bases at V and 2 bases at J, with 4 bases in the middle. This CDR3 has 13 residues. The CDR3 sequence: CASGLVANTEAFF. The CDR3 DNA is TGTGCTAGTGGTTTGGTGGCAAACACTGAAGCTTTCTTT.